This T cell receptor (beta chain) was documented in a study of blood T cell repertoires in COVID-19. Study in general: Before being deemed recovered, Cohort 3 donors had two negative PCRs, clearance, or symptom resolution. Sources were T cells, B-cell-depleted T cells, or PBMCs; the material itself was cDNA or gDNA.

The V gene end was trimmed by 4 bases and the J gene end by 7 bases; junction bases not matched to a gene: 11. Per the germline V gene, CDR1 is MNHEY and CDR2 is SMNVEV (reference sequence). The CDR3 is 16 amino acids. Authors' processing steps: Amplifying reference gene primers gave estimates of nucleated cell counts. The assay was immunoSEQ multiplex PCR, and TCRdb's table has in-frame clones only and misses some. V, J and clone size were drawn from that table, and D and trimming were deduced from the DNA. The table lists a few hundred thousand clones, roughly 84% of them singletons, with roughly 7.2% in the top ten. In assigning cohorts, the study relied on participant-reported clinical history.

The sequenced sample was PBMCs or T cells enriched from blood (not recorded which). The rearrangement links TRBV27 to TRBJ1-2; 11 bases are shared with TRBD1. This receptor was identified in a young man in a cohort exposed to, infected with or recovered from COVID-19 (not recorded which). The CDR3 DNA reads TGTGCCAGCAGTTCAAACTCGGACAGGGGGCGGGGTGGCTACACCTTC. This encodes CASSSNSDRGRGGYTF.